Listed below are T cell receptor beta chains from one sample, sequenced in a study of high-grade serous ovarian cancer treatment subgroups. TCRdb's copy holds only in-frame clones and misses some; the assay was immunoSEQ multiplex PCR. The sample contains roughly 2,000 clones, roughly 64% of which appear only once. The material sequenced was tumor tissue. The receptors stem from a human donor with high-grade serous ovarian cancer. The CDR3 runs from the conserved cysteine through the conserved F or W. The order of the fields is J gene, V gene, CDR3 protein.

j_gene: TRBJ2-5
v_gene: TRBV9
CDR3aa: CASSVGLAGGPGETQYF

j_gene: TRBJ1-4
v_gene: TRBV29-1
CDR3aa: CSVFSGAINEKLFF

j_gene: TRBJ1-3
v_gene: TRBV30
CDR3aa: CAWKFPGNTIYF

j_gene: TRBJ1-1
v_gene: TRBV19
CDR3aa: CASSIDRVSAEAFF

j_gene: TRBJ2-7
v_gene: TRBV9
CDR3aa: CASSVDTGATYEQYF

j_gene: TRBJ1-1
v_gene: TRBV19
CDR3aa: CASSSTGTGVRVAEAFF

j_gene: TRBJ2-1
v_gene: TRBV2
CDR3aa: CASSEDDYNEQFF

j_gene: TRBJ2-7
v_gene: TRBV27
CDR3aa: CASSLSQGREQYF

j_gene: TRBJ2-3
v_gene: TRBV4-1
CDR3aa: CASQGVTIGTDTQYF

j_gene: TRBJ1-5
v_gene: TRBV7-2
CDR3aa: CASSQTTGQGAYQPQHF

j_gene: TRBJ2-1
v_gene: TRBV4-1
CDR3aa: CASSQTLEGGSYNEQFF

j_gene: TRBJ1-2
v_gene: TRBV11-2
CDR3aa: CASSPDSYGYTF

j_gene: TRBJ2-7
v_gene: TRBV7-2
CDR3aa: CASSLGEGDRSYEQYF

j_gene: TRBJ1-4
v_gene: TRBV5-6
CDR3aa: CASSRQAEKLFF

j_gene: TRBJ1-1
v_gene: TRBV5-7
CDR3aa: CASSGAGTGDNTEAFF

j_gene: TRBJ2-2
v_gene: TRBV5-5
CDR3aa: CASRRQGGTGELFF

j_gene: TRBJ2-3
v_gene: TRBV5-1
CDR3aa: CASSLDRTGWDADTQYF

j_gene: TRBJ1-2
v_gene: TRBV20-1
CDR3aa: CSPDDQGYTF

j_gene: TRBJ2-7
v_gene: TRBV7-9
CDR3aa: CASSPPLASGEQYF

j_gene: TRBJ1-4
v_gene: TRBV9
CDR3aa: CASSVGRTGGVGEKLFF

j_gene: TRBJ1-4
v_gene: TRBV18
CDR3aa: CASSQNSGDTLFF

j_gene: TRBJ1-2
v_gene: TRBV14
CDR3aa: CASSQDLAGGLDGYTF

j_gene: TRBJ1-2
v_gene: TRBV2
CDR3aa: CASTGGGHGYTF

j_gene: TRBJ1-1
v_gene: TRBV27
CDR3aa: CASSFAGVDTEAFF

j_gene: TRBJ2-5
v_gene: TRBV5-6
CDR3aa: CASSWEQKETQYF

j_gene: TRBJ1-5
v_gene: TRBV29-1
CDR3aa: CSAEDRESDRSNQPQHF

j_gene: TRBJ1-5
v_gene: TRBV19
CDR3aa: CASHGRKGQGVNQPQHF

j_gene: TRBJ2-1
v_gene: TRBV2
CDR3aa: CASSGGQGSYNEQFF

j_gene: TRBJ2-1
v_gene: TRBV5-4
CDR3aa: CASRPLLSSYNEQFF

j_gene: TRBJ1-4
v_gene: TRBV6-5
CDR3aa: CASSVQPDGWELFF

j_gene: TRBJ1-2
v_gene: TRBV7-2
CDR3aa: CASSPGGAYGYTF

j_gene: TRBJ1-1
v_gene: TRBV7-6
CDR3aa: CASSPGTAMNTEAFF

j_gene: TRBJ2-7
v_gene: TRBV13
CDR3aa: CASSLGRGSSYEQYF

j_gene: TRBJ2-1
v_gene: TRBV14
CDR3aa: CASSSIGGGLNEQFF

j_gene: TRBJ1-2
v_gene: TRBV7-9
CDR3aa: CASSLGSSYGYTF

j_gene: TRBJ2-4
v_gene: TRBV2
CDR3aa: CASSPLPLQYF

j_gene: TRBJ2-7
v_gene: TRBV5-4
CDR3aa: CASSTRGSSYEQYF